This TCR beta chain was observed in a study of CD8 T cells in Susac syndrome. Sequencing of TCR beta was performed on blood CD8+ T cells and on blood CD4+ T cells. While CD8+ and CD4+ T cells were isolated negatively, TEMRA cells were enriched by FACS. With random hexamers, reverse transcription was performed on about 0.5 to 1 ug of RNA. Amplification of TCR beta CDR3 spanned 54 Vbeta and 13 Jbeta via immunoSEQ multiplex PCR. TCRdb independently ran MiXCR on the immunoSEQ multiplex PCR reads; one entry per CDR3 protein. The repertoire holds 300,000 or so distinct CDR3 sequences, with 90% to 95% as singletons. The source is a human donor with multiple sclerosis. Sequencing was performed on CD4+ T cells from PBMCs.

DNA for the CDR3: TGTGCCAGCGGCCGGGACAGGGGCATTTCGGGCAATCAGCCCCAGCATTTT. Translation: CASGRDRGISGNQPQHF. The chain couples TRBV28 to TRBJ1-5, with 10 bases lining up with TRBD1. CDR3 length: 17 residues. J was trimmed by 2 bases and V by 8 bases; bases with no gene match: 12. The V gene's germline CDR1 is MDHEN and CDR2 SYDVKM.